The 28 T cell receptor beta chains given below trace back to one sample, sequenced in a study of OX40 agonist ivuxolimab in advanced cancers. Libraries were made using the immunoSEQ multiplex PCR assay. Held by TCRdb, this immuneACCESS table contains in-frame sequences only and omits some clones. Under half of the omission traces to an unresolved V gene where checked; the cause of the rest is unknown. In this sample the table shows some 60,000 clones, 91% of which occur a single time. The ten largest clones represent around 2% of the sample. The source was CD4+ or CD8+ T cells sorted from blood, collected in a trial of the OX40 agonist ivuxolimab. These receptors originate from an adult with an advanced solid tumor such as melanoma, head and neck, liver or kidney cancer.

This chain links TRBV7-2 with TRBJ2-7, with a possible D match to TRBD1 (5 bases). The CDR3 covers 14 residues. Trimming shortened V by 1 base and J by 2 bases, and 9 bases separated the two germline ends. Germline V CDR1 and CDR2: SGHTA, FQGNSA. DNA for the CDR3: TGTGCCAGCAGCTTAGAGGCAGGGACCTACGAGCAGTACTTC. Amino acids: CASSLEAGTYEQYF.

The gene calls are TRBV6-5 and TRBJ1-2; D is undetermined. The germline V gene has CDR1 MNHEY and CDR2 SVGAGI. Trimming cost V 6 bases and J 5 bases, with 13 bases left between them. This CDR3 comprises 13 residues. The CDR3 bases are TGTGCCAGCAGGCGATCTGCTTGGTATGGCTACACCTTC. Residues: CASRRSAWYGYTF.

The chain couples TRBV29-1 to TRBJ2-1, with 14 nucleotides matching TRBD2. Germline values: CDR1 SQVTM, CDR2 ANQGSEA. This CDR3 region has 14 residues. Trimming cost V 4 bases and J 4 bases; bases outside gene matches: 0. Written as DNA, the CDR3 is TGCAGCGTTGGACTAGCGGGAGGGTACAATGAGCAGTTCTTC. Its translation is CSVGLAGGYNEQFF.

This chain links TRBV4-1 with TRBJ2-1; TRBD1 is a possible D gene (5 bases). V lost 2 bases and J 9 bases, leaving 5 bases between the germline ends. This CDR3 contains 11 residues. Germline lookup yields CDR1 MGHRA and CDR2 YSYEKL. CDR3 in DNA: TGCGCCAGCAGCCAAAGGGGTGAGCAGTTCTTC. As protein: CASSQRGEQFF.

This clone came up once. J is TRBJ2-7 and V is TRBV11-2, with no clear D. Germline V gives CDR1 SGHAT, CDR2 FQNNGV. CDR3 length: 13 amino acids. V was cut by 2 bases and J by 3 bases, with 8 bases left in between. The CDR3 spells CASSLQVSYEQYF. The CDR3 DNA is TGTGCCAGCAGCTTACAGGTTAGCTACGAGCAGTACTTC.

The chain is built from TRBV2 and TRBJ1-1; D unclear. CDR3 size: 11 residues. Germline-derived CDR1 and CDR2 are SNHLY and FYNNEI. V shed 2 bases and J shed 5 bases, with 3 bases lying between them. The CDR3, as DNA: TGTGCCAGCAGTGAACTTACTGAAGCTTTCTTT. It specifies CASSELTEAFF.

The chain carries TRBV18 and TRBJ1-1; D perhaps matches TRBD1 (5 bases). Trimming pared 5 bases from V and 4 bases from J, leaving 17 bases between. This CDR3 has 15 residues. Germline V gene data show CDR1 as KGHSH and CDR2 as LQKENI. CDR3 residues: CASSDPGSRGTEAFF. CDR3 nucleotides: TGTGCCAGCTCAGACCCTGGCTCTAGGGGCACTGAAGCTTTCTTT.

The rearrangement joins TRBV5-4 to TRBJ2-5; TRBD2 matches at 15 bases. The CDR3 is made up of 14 amino acids. With V trimmed by 9 bases and J by 5 bases, 5 bases remained unmatched. Germline V gives CDR1 SGHNT, CDR2 YYREEE (reference sequence). CDR3 amino acids: CATGLAGGGETQYF. In DNA, the CDR3 is TGTGCCACCGGACTAGCGGGAGGGGGGGAGACCCAGTACTTC.

This clone has only one observation. The chain carries TRBV10-3 and TRBJ1-2, with unresolved D. Trimming pared 6 bases from V and 2 bases from J, leaving 13 bases between. From germline, CDR1 is ENHRY and CDR2 SYGVKD. The CDR3 loop spans 14 amino acids. The CDR3 DNA reads TGTGCCATCAGACCGACCACTGGGAACTATGGCTACACCTTC. It specifies CAIRPTTGNYGYTF.

With respect to this clone: One end of the junction does not line up with germline, which may come from a read error. At the DNA level, this CDR3 is encoded by other sequences in the same sample as well. The V call is TRBV4-1, the J call TRBJ2-3; tentatively, D is TRBD2 (6 bases). CDR1 and CDR2 (germline): MGHRA, YSYEKL. This CDR3 is built from 16 residues. CDR3 loop: CASSQEQGGVTDTQYF. CDR3 coding DNA: TGTGCCAGCAGCCAAGAGCAGGGAGGCGTCACAGATACGCAGTATTTT.

This clone occurred once. The chain recombines TRBV30 with TRBJ1-3, with TRBD1 matching 7 bases. J was trimmed by 4 bases and V by 4 bases; bases with no gene match: 7. This CDR3 comprises 14 residues. CDR1 is GTSNPN, CDR2 SVGIG, per germline (reference sequence). The CDR3 sequence: CAWNPGQVGNTIYF. The DNA of the CDR3 is TGTGCCTGGAATCCCGGACAGGTCGGAAACACCATATATTTT.

The sample holds a few counts of this clone. V is TRBV19 and J is TRBJ2-5, with D possibly being TRBD1 (6 bases). Germline CDR1 and CDR2: LNHDA and SQIVND (reference sequence). There are 14 residues in the CDR3. V was clipped by 3 bases and J by 5 bases, with 13 bases between them. The CDR3 loop is CASSIGGGEETQYF. CDR3 nucleotide sequence: TGTGCCAGTAGTATTGGTGGGGGCGAGGAGACCCAGTACTTC.

The chain has TRBV7-2 and TRBJ2-7; TRBD1 matches 10 bases. Germline CDR1 is SGHTA and CDR2 is FQGNSA. J lost 5 bases, V lost 2 bases, and 9 bases had no gene match. CDR3 length: 16 residues. CDR3 bases: TGTGCCAGCAGCTTACAATCGGGACAGGGGTTGAACGAGCAGTACTTC. Translating it yields CASSLQSGQGLNEQYF.

Here the CDR3 reads CASSVGRANYGYTF. In DNA, the CDR3 is TGTGCCAGCAGCGTAGGGAGAGCTAACTATGGCTACACCTTC. The J gene is TRBJ1-2, the V gene TRBV9, with D unclear. V lost 0 bases and J 0 bases, leaving 6 bases between the germline ends. The CDR3 has 14 amino acids. Per the germline V gene, CDR1 is SGDLS and CDR2 is YYNGEE.

The CDR3 is CASNGMGFRTGELFF. The DNA for the CDR3 is TGTGCCAGCAACGGCATGGGTTTCCGCACCGGGGAGCTGTTTTTT. The chain has TRBV11-2 and TRBJ2-2; D unclear. Trimming removed 7 bases from V and 4 bases from J, with 16 bases in between. The CDR3 contains 15 residues. Looked up from germline, CDR1 is SGHAT and CDR2 is FQNNGV.

V gene TRBV7-2 combines with J gene TRBJ2-3; D not resolved. Per germline, CDR1 SGHTA and CDR2 FQGNSA. The length of the CDR3 is 11 residues. Trimming removed 3 bases from V and 2 bases from J, with 0 bases in between. The CDR3 nucleotides read TGTGCCAGCAGCTTCACAGATACGCAGTATTTT. It codes for CASSFTDTQYF.

CDR3 loop: CATSRSGRSYNEQFF. The CDR3 DNA is TGTGCCACCAGCAGATCGGGACGTTCCTACAATGAGCAGTTCTTC. The chain employs TRBV15 and TRBJ2-1; D may match TRBD1 or TRBD2 (5 bases each). Per germline, CDR1 LNHNV and CDR2 YYDKDF (reference sequence). This CDR3 is 15 amino acids long. Trimming took off 2 bases at V and 1 base at J, with 9 bases between the two ends.

The chain joins TRBV7-9 to TRBJ1-1, with 8 bases aligning to TRBD1. CDR1 and CDR2 from the germline V gene are SEHNR and FQNEAQ (reference sequence). V shed 2 bases, J shed 2 bases, and the junction held 1 base outside the gene matches. The CDR3 runs to 14 residues. The CDR3 is CASSLTGGNTEAFF. The CDR3 nucleotides are TGTGCCAGCAGCTTAACAGGGGGAAACACTGAAGCTTTCTTT.

This rearrangement joins TRBV18 to TRBJ1-1; D not certain. Between the trimmed V and J ends, which lost 1 base and 7 bases, there was a span of 22 bases. The germline gives CDR1 KGHSH, CDR2 LQKENI. The CDR3 sequence is 17 residues long. The CDR3 spells CASSPREGSRDTDEAFF. The CDR3 DNA is TGTGCCAGCTCACCACGCGAGGGAAGTCGAGACACCGATGAAGCTTTCTTT.

This chain connects TRBV25-1 to TRBJ1-1; no clear D gene. Deletions cut 5 bases from V and 2 bases from J, with 3 bases between. Per germline, CDR1 MGHDK and CDR2 SYGVNS. The CDR3 is 11 residues long. CDR3 sequence reads: CASSLNTEAFF. The CDR3 DNA follows: TGTGCCAGCAGTTTAAACACTGAAGCTTTCTTT.

The rearrangement joins TRBV19 to TRBJ1-4; D is undetermined. The CDR3 runs to 12 residues. Germline-derived CDR1 and CDR2 are LNHDA and SQIVND (reference sequence). Trimming took off 9 bases at V and 7 bases at J, with 12 bases between the two ends. As DNA, the CDR3 is TGTGCCAGCTCACAGATAGGTGAAAAACTGTTTTTT. Amino acids: CASSQIGEKLFF.

This chain connects TRBV5-1 to TRBJ1-2; D unclear. Germline loops: CDR1 SGHRS, CDR2 YFSETQ. With 1 base removed from V and 8 bases from J, the gap between germline ends came to 18 bases. This CDR3 has 15 amino acids. CDR3 loop: CASSLIVGGSRGYTF. CDR3 nucleotide sequence: TGCGCCAGCAGCTTGATAGTAGGCGGTTCTAGGGGCTACACCTTC.

The V and J genes are TRBV7-2 and TRBJ2-7, with D uncertain. The V end lost 1 base, the J end lost 3 bases, and 10 bases lay between the germline ends. Germline lookup yields CDR1 SGHTA and CDR2 FQGNSA. The CDR3 totals 14 residues. The CDR3 DNA reads as TGTGCCAGCAGCTTAGGGGCCTTAAACTACGAGCAGTACTTC. This encodes CASSLGALNYEQYF.

The chain combines TRBV2 with TRBJ2-5, with a weak D call TRBD1 (5 bases). Germline V lookup: CDR1 SNHLY, CDR2 FYNNEI. Trimming cost V 6 bases and J 7 bases, with 9 bases left between them. This CDR3 is built from 11 residues. CDR3 in DNA: TGTGCCAGCAGACCTACAGGGACCCAGTACTTC. It yields the protein CASRPTGTQYF. The complete variable domain, with remaining parts taken from reference TRBV2 and TRBJ2-5, reads EPEVTQTPSHQVTQMGQEVILRCVPISNHLYFYWYRQILGQKVEFLVSFYNNEISEKSEIFDDQFSVERPDGSNFTLKIRSTKLEDSAMYFCASRPTGTQYFGPGTRLLVL.

CDR3 bases: TGTGCCAGCAGCTCGGGCGGGGGGGCCAATGAGCAGTTCTTC. Protein: CASSSGGGANEQFF. The chain has TRBV7-2 and TRBJ2-1; TRBD2 aligns across 9 bases. CDR1 and CDR2 (germline): SGHTA, FQGNSA. The CDR3 is 14 amino acids. V lost 4 bases to trimming and J lost 6 bases; unmatched junction nucleotides: 4.

The chain has TRBV28 and TRBJ2-1; unclear D gene. CDR3 length equals 11 residues. Trimming took 2 bases from V and 8 from J, leaving 4 bases between them. The germline gives CDR1 MDHEN, CDR2 SYDVKM. The CDR3 loop is CASSLRDEQFF. In nucleotides, the CDR3 is TGTGCCAGCAGTTTAAGGGATGAGCAGTTCTTC.

The chain recombines TRBV28 with TRBJ1-4; D is undetermined. The CDR3 runs to 11 residues. Germline loops: CDR1 MDHEN, CDR2 SYDVKM. Trimming took 6 bases from V and 3 from J, leaving 2 bases between them. CDR3 residues: CASRANEKLFF. The CDR3 DNA reads as TGTGCCAGCAGAGCTAATGAAAAACTGTTTTTT.

V and J are TRBV2 and TRBJ1-3; TRBD1 matches 7 bases. Germline V gene lookup returns CDR1 SNHLY and CDR2 FYNNEI. Trimming took 6 bases from V and 2 from J; bases not matched to a gene: 1. The CDR3 covers 13 residues. The CDR3 sequence is CASRQGAGNTIYF. In nucleotides, the CDR3 is TGTGCCAGCAGGCAGGGGGCTGGAAACACCATATATTTT.